The rows below give T cell receptor beta chains drawn from one sample of a study of cytomegalovirus exposure and HLA in healthy donors. The table came from immunoSEQ multiplex PCR; TCRdb's copy has only in-frame clones and leaves some out. The table lists about 200,000 clones, about 79% of them singletons. Input material: PBMCs. The receptors stem from a male donor in good health and CMV-seronegative. CDR3s include the opening cysteine and the closing phenylalanine or tryptophan. The D gene is left open where the match is weak. Clone size is not always given. Where it is, it says once, few, many or a class for expanded clones.

clone_size cdr3_length j_call v_call d_call cdr3_aa cdr3_nt
- 13 TRBJ1-5 TRBV28 TRBD1 CASRPGGNQPQHF TGTGCCAGCAGACCAGGGGGGAATCAGCCCCAGCATTTT
- 15 TRBJ2-5 TRBV7-2 - CASSLAPRTEETQYF TGTGCCAGCAGCTTAGCGCCTCGGACAGAAGAGACCCAGTACTTC
- 15 TRBJ2-3 TRBV6-1 TRBD2 CASTVAGGITDTQYF TGTGCCAGCACCGTAGCGGGAGGGATTACAGATACGCAGTATTTT
- 16 TRBJ2-3 TRBV5-1 TRBD2 CASSTRSGSSTDTQYF TGCGCCAGCAGCACACGTAGCGGGTCTAGCACAGATACGCAGTATTTT
- 17 TRBJ1-1 TRBV7-9 - CASSLGGTTRSYTEAFF TGTGCCAGCAGCTTAGGGGGGACTACTCGGAGCTACACTGAAGCTTTCTTT
- 16 TRBJ2-5 TRBV6-6 TRBD2 CASSYRRLADQETQYF TGTGCCAGCAGTTATAGGAGACTAGCGGATCAAGAGACCCAGTACTTC
once 13 TRBJ2-1 TRBV27 - CASSITSYNEQFF TGTGCCAGCAGTATCACGAGCTACAATGAGCAGTTCTTC
- 15 TRBJ2-7 TRBV28 TRBD1 CASSALTGGDYEQYF TGTGCCAGCAGTGCCTTGACAGGGGGCGACTACGAGCAGTACTTC
- 17 TRBJ2-3 TRBV10-3 TRBD2 CAISDPSGRARTDTQYF TGTGCCATCAGTGACCCCAGCGGGAGGGCCCGCACAGATACGCAGTATTTT
- 14 TRBJ1-5 TRBV5-4 - CASSLGGGDQPQHF TGTGCCAGCAGCTTGGGGGGAGGGGATCAGCCCCAGCATTTT
few 15 TRBJ2-7 TRBV19 - CASRVWGQAPSEQYF TGTGCCAGTAGAGTATGGGGACAAGCCCCCTCCGAGCAGTACTTC
- 13 TRBJ2-2 TRBV6-1 - CASRTSNTGELFF TGTGCCAGCAGGACATCGAACACCGGGGAGCTGTTTTTT
- 14 TRBJ1-4 TRBV19 - CASRVLDTNEKLFF TGTGCCAGTAGGGTCCTGGACACCAATGAAAAACTGTTTTTT
- 14 TRBJ1-2 TRBV19 - CASSIPGQIYGYTF TGTGCCAGTAGTATCCCGGGACAAATCTATGGCTACACCTTC
once 15 TRBJ2-5 TRBV7-2 - CASSLAPQRWETQYF TGTGCCAGCAGCTTAGCTCCACAGAGATGGGAGACCCAGTACTTC
- 14 TRBJ1-1 TRBV15 - CATSRDRGGWEAFF TGTGCCACCAGCAGAGATCGTGGGGGGTGGGAAGCTTTCTTT
few 16 TRBJ2-7 TRBV13 - CASSLGRGGTAYEQYF TGTGCCAGCAGCTTAGGCCGGGGCGGGACGGCCTACGAGCAGTACTTC
- 15 TRBJ1-1 TRBV13 TRBD1 CASSLTDRGDSEAFF TGTGCCAGCAGCCTCACGGACAGGGGCGACTCTGAAGCTTTCTTT
- 14 TRBJ1-2 TRBV6-1 - CASSFLTGNYGYTF TGTGCCAGCAGCTTCCTAACAGGGAACTATGGCTACACCTTC
- 17 TRBJ2-5 TRBV27 TRBD2 CASSLYATSGYQETQYF TGTGCCAGCAGTTTATATGCGACTAGCGGGTACCAAGAGACCCAGTACTTC
- 13 TRBJ1-3 TRBV5-1 TRBD1 CASSSQGADTIYF TGCGCCAGCAGCTCACAGGGGGCAGACACCATATATTTT
- 16 TRBJ2-2 TRBV28 - CASSSVGGLNTGELFF TGTGCCAGCAGTTCTGTAGGAGGGTTGAACACCGGGGAGCTGTTTTTT
- 13 TRBJ1-2 TRBV27 TRBD1 CASSLTGVYGYTF TGTGCCAGCAGTTTAACAGGGGTCTATGGCTACACCTTC
- 15 TRBJ2-1 TRBV5-1 - CASSFSAGTQGEQFF TGCGCCAGCAGCTTTTCAGCCGGGACACAGGGTGAGCAGTTCTTC
- 15 TRBJ1-5 TRBV23-1 - CASSQSQQKTWAQHF TGCGCCAGCAGTCAATCCCAACAGAAGACGTGGGCCCAGCATTTT
- 16 TRBJ2-2 TRBV6-5 TRBD1 CASSYVGQGGTGELFF TGTGCCAGCAGTTACGTGGGACAGGGGGGCACCGGGGAGCTGTTTTTT
- 15 TRBJ2-7 TRBV27 - CASSPKRGGDYEQYF TGTGCCAGCAGTCCAAAAAGGGGGGGTGACTACGAGCAGTACTTC
- 16 TRBJ2-2 TRBV7-2 TRBD2 CASSLRLAGGAGELFF TGTGCCAGCAGCTTACGACTAGCGGGGGGAGCCGGGGAGCTGTTTTTT
once 11 TRBJ1-1 TRBV30 - CAWIRGTEAFF TGTGCCTGGATACGGGGCACTGAAGCTTTCTTT
- 15 TRBJ1-1 TRBV30 TRBD1 CAWRQGRQGNTEAFF TGTGCCTGGAGGCAAGGTCGACAGGGGAACACTGAAGCTTTCTTT
- 15 TRBJ1-1 TRBV5-6 - CASSSGVGWNTEAFF TGTGCCAGCAGCTCGGGGGTGGGGTGGAACACTGAAGCTTTCTTT
- 14 TRBJ2-3 TRBV6-5 - CASHTGFSTDTQYF TGTGCCAGCCATACGGGGTTCAGCACAGATACGCAGTATTTT
- 14 TRBJ2-7 TRBV19 TRBD1 CASSIGTGSYEQYF TGTGCCAGTAGTATAGGGACAGGGAGCTACGAGCAGTACTTC
- 13 TRBJ2-3 TRBV2 - CASSEGSKDTQYF TGTGCCAGCAGTGAAGGGAGTAAGGATACGCAGTATTTT
- 16 TRBJ2-2 TRBV4-2 TRBD1 CASSDRRDRDTGELFF TGTGCCAGCAGCGATCGCCGGGACAGGGACACCGGGGAGCTGTTTTTT
- 15 TRBJ2-5 TRBV6-1 TRBD1 CASTNEDRVYETQYF TGTGCCAGCACAAACGAGGACAGGGTGTACGAGACCCAGTACTTC
- 16 TRBJ1-4 TRBV6-5 - CASSYSGQTTNEKLFF TGTGCCAGCAGTTACTCTGGGCAGACAACTAATGAAAAACTGTTTTTT